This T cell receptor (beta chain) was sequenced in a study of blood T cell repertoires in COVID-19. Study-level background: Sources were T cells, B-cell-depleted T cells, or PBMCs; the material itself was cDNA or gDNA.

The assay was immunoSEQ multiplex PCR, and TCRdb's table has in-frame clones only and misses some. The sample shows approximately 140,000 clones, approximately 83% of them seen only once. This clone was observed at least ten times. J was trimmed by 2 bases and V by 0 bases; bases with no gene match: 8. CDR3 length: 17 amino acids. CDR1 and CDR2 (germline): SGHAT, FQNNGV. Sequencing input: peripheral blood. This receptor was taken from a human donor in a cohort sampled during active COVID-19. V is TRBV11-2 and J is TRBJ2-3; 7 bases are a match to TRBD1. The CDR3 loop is CASSLDLGGWTTDTQYF. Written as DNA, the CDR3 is TGTGCCAGCAGCTTAGATTTAGGGGGCTGGACCACAGATACGCAGTATTTT.